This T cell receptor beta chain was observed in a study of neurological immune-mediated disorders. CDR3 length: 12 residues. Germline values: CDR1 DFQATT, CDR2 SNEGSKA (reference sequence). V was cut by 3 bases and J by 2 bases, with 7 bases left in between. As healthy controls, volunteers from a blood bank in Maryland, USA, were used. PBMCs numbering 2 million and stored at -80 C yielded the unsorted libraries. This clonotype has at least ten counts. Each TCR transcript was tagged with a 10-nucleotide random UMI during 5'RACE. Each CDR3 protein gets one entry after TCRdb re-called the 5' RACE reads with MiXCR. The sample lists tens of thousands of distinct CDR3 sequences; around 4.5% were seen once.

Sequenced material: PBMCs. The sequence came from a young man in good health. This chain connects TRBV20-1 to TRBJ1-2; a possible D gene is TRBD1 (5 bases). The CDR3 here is CSASYRNYGYTF. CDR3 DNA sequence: TGCAGTGCTAGTTACAGGAACTATGGCTACACCTTC.